Following are 26 T cell receptor beta chains from one sample sequenced in a study of CD8 T cells in ankylosing spondylitis. TCRdb processed the 5' RACE reads anew with MiXCR; each CDR3 protein has one entry. Of 150,000 to 200,000 distinct CDR3 sequences in the sample, approximately 32% were seen once. Sequencing was done on a sample of synovial fluid, either unsorted or a sorted T cell fraction (not recorded which). The receptor set was obtained from a male donor with ankylosing spondylitis.

The chain is built from TRBV7-2 and TRBJ2-2; D not resolved. The germline V gene has CDR1 SGHTA and CDR2 FQGNSA. V lost 1 base and J 1 base, leaving 4 bases between the germline ends. The CDR3 length is 14 residues. The CDR3 sequence is CASSLGGNTGELFF. CDR3 DNA: TGTGCCAGCAGCTTAGGTGGGAACACCGGGGAGCTGTTTTTT.

This clonotype was observed a few times. This chain uses TRBV5-6 with TRBJ1-1; D is unresolved. The germline V and J ends were trimmed by 1 base and 0 bases, with 7 bases remaining between them. The CDR3 sequence is 14 residues long. Germline CDR1 SGHDT, CDR2 YYEEEE. Here the CDR3 reads CASSLQRMNTEAFF. The CDR3 region has the DNA TGTGCCAGCAGCTTGCAGAGGATGAACACTGAAGCTTTCTTT. The whole variable domain, filled in from reference TRBV5-6 and TRBJ1-1, reads DAGVTQSPTHLIKTRGQQVTLRCSPKSGHDTVSWYQQALGQGPQFIFQYYEEEERQRGNFPDRFSGHQFPNYSSELNVNALLLGDSALYLCASSLQRMNTEAFFGQGTRLTVV.

The chain is built from TRBV6-5 and TRBJ1-1; D gene uncertain. V lost 2 bases to trimming and J lost 4 bases, with 11 bases between them. The CDR3 length is 14 residues. Germline values: CDR1 MNHEY, CDR2 SVGAGI. CDR3: CASSYRAPGTEAFF. CDR3 DNA sequence: TGTGCCAGCAGTTACAGGGCTCCCGGCACTGAAGCTTTCTTT.

This rearrangement joins TRBV5-5 to TRBJ2-3; D is possibly TRBD2 (6 bases). In germline, CDR1 is SGHKS, CDR2 YYEKEE (reference sequence). Trimming pared 1 base from V and 0 bases from J, leaving 18 bases between. This CDR3 is 18 amino acids long. This chain's CDR3 is CASSLSGAGRASTDTQYF. In DNA form, the CDR3 reads TGTGCCAGCAGCTTGTCGGGAGCAGGGAGAGCTAGCACAGATACGCAGTATTTT.

This clonotype appeared a few times. In nucleotides, the CDR3 is TGTGCCAGCAGCTTTGTCGTGGGGGGCCATCGAAACAATGAGCAGTTCTTC. It translates to CASSFVVGGHRNNEQFF. The V and J genes are TRBV11-2 and TRBJ2-1; the D call may be TRBD1 or TRBD2 (6 bases each). CDR3 length: 17 residues. Trimming pared 3 bases from V and 5 bases from J, leaving 20 bases between. Germline assignment: CDR1 SGHAT and CDR2 FQNNGV.

This clonotype was recorded a few times. This chain connects TRBV20-1 to TRBJ1-4; possible D gene TRBD1, 5 bases. The CDR3 consists of 13 residues. Germline CDR1 and CDR2: DFQATT and SNEGSKA (reference sequence). Between the trimmed V and J ends, which lost 0 bases and 8 bases, there was a span of 10 bases. In nucleotides, the CDR3 is TGCAGTGCTAGAGATGGGGGTCGAGAAAAACTGTTTTTT. Amino acids: CSARDGGREKLFF.

This clonotype occurred many times. The chain employs TRBV2 and TRBJ1-2; weak D call: TRBD1 (5 bases). Germline V gene sequence: CDR1 SNHLY, CDR2 FYNNEI. This CDR3 is built from 13 residues. The V end was cut by 4 bases, the J end by 8 bases, with 14 bases between. Written as DNA, the CDR3 is TGTGCCAGCAGTGGAGGCAGGGTGGACGGCTACACCTTC. The encoded protein is CASSGGRVDGYTF.

The chain uses TRBV6-2 or TRBV6-3 and TRBJ2-5; the D gene is possibly TRBD2 (5 bases). Germline CDR1 is MNHEY and CDR2 is SVGEGT. V lost 1 base to trimming and J lost 7 bases, with 10 bases between them. The CDR3 contains 13 residues. In DNA, the CDR3 is TGTGCCAGCAGTTACTTGGGAGCCAGGACCCAGTACTTC. Its translation is CASSYLGARTQYF.

This sequence joins TRBV7-6 and TRBJ1-1; D is uncertain. The CDR3 runs 14 residues. V was trimmed by 5 bases and J by 4 bases, leaving 14 bases between them. Germline loops: CDR1 SGHVS, CDR2 FNYEAQ. CDR3 DNA: TGTGCCAGCAGCCCCCCGCGGAGCGGCACTGAAGCTTTCTTT. Protein product: CASSPPRSGTEAFF.

The chain carries TRBV28 and TRBJ1-2; D may be TRBD1 (5 bases). The CDR3 runs 14 residues. Germline values: CDR1 MDHEN, CDR2 SYDVKM. Trimming stripped 7 bases from V and 14 bases from J, with 26 bases between. CDR3 sequence: CASTRGGTRIGYTF. The CDR3 coding sequence is TGTGCCAGCACCCGGGGCGGGACCCGCATAGGTTATACCTTC.

This clonotype occurred many times. This sequence joins TRBV6-1 and TRBJ1-1; D remains ambiguous. The ends were cut back, 6 bases at V and 6 bases at J, with 14 bases in the middle. The CDR3 runs 13 residues. Per germline, CDR1 MNHNS and CDR2 SASEGT. CDR3 coding DNA: TGTGCCAGCAGCCCCCGGGGAAGGGCTGAAGCTTTCTTT. Amino acids: CASSPRGRAEAFF.

This chain uses TRBV12-3 or TRBV12-4 with TRBJ1-2, with D unclear. The CDR3 length is 17 residues. Trimming took off 6 bases at V and 2 bases at J, with 22 bases between the two ends. CDR3 bases: TGTGCCAGCAGGACGGAGTTGACTCCCCTAGGGAACTATGGCTACACCTTC. Residues: CASRTELTPLGNYGYTF.

The rearrangement links TRBV12-3 or TRBV12-4 to TRBJ1-5, with 8 bases matching TRBD1. Trimming took 3 bases from V and 1 from J; bases not matched to a gene: 5. The CDR3 covers 16 residues. The CDR3 protein is CASSFGTGGSNQPQHF. Here the CDR3 DNA reads TGTGCCAGCAGTTTTGGGACAGGAGGAAGCAATCAGCCCCAGCATTTT.

V and J are TRBV5-1 and TRBJ1-3, with D possibly matching TRBD1 (6 bases). CDR1 and CDR2 (germline): SGHRS, YFSETQ. V was pared by 2 bases and J by 0 bases, with 12 bases between. The CDR3 contains 16 residues. The CDR3 protein is CASSFGTRTSGNTIYF. The CDR3 nucleotides are TGCGCCAGCAGCTTCGGGACACGAACCTCTGGAAACACCATATATTTT. The full variable domain, rest sourced from reference TRBV5-1 and TRBJ1-3, is KAGVTQTPRYLIKTRGQQVTLSCSPISGHRSVSWYQQTPGQGLQFLFEYFSETQRNKGNFPGRFSGRQFSNSRSEMNVSTLELGDSALYLCASSFGTRTSGNTIYFGEGSWLTVV.

V is TRBV2 and J is TRBJ1-6; D is unresolved. Trimming took off 4 bases at V and 6 bases at J, with 7 bases between the two ends. This CDR3 region has 13 residues. Germline V gene data show CDR1 as SNHLY and CDR2 as FYNNEI. The CDR3 sequence: CASSGNSNSPLHF. The CDR3 DNA sequence: TGTGCCAGCAGTGGGAATAGTAATTCACCCCTCCACTTT.

This clonotype turned up a few times. This chain connects TRBV10-3 to TRBJ2-7; 7 nucleotides agree with TRBD1. Trimming removed 4 bases from V and 5 bases from J; junction bases left unmatched: 2. The germline V gene has CDR1 ENHRY and CDR2 SYGVKD. The CDR3 is 12 amino acids. CDR3 residues: CAISGTGNEQYF. The DNA of the CDR3 is TGTGCCATCAGTGGGACAGGTAACGAGCAGTACTTC.

The chain employs TRBV13 and TRBJ2-7, with a weak D call TRBD1 (5 bases). Trimming left V 4 bases short and J 0 bases short, with 16 bases between. In germline, CDR1 is PRHDT, CDR2 FYEKMQ (reference sequence). This CDR3 contains 16 residues. The CDR3 nucleotides are TGTGCCAGCAGCTCCAGAAGAAAAGGGGACTCCTACGAGCAGTACTTC. Amino acid sequence: CASSSRRKGDSYEQYF.

Only a few counts were recorded for this clonotype. The J gene is TRBJ2-5, the V gene TRBV25-1; maybe TRBD2 (5 bases). Germline V gene sequence: CDR1 MGHDK, CDR2 SYGVNS. The CDR3 extends over 14 amino acids. V dropped 8 bases and J dropped 2 bases, with 15 bases sitting between them. The CDR3 protein is CASSPEGRQETQYF. In DNA form, the CDR3 reads TGTGCCAGCTCCCCTGAGGGTAGGCAAGAGACCCAGTACTTC.

This clonotype was counted a few times. CDR3 nucleotide sequence: TGTGCCAGCAGCTTCAGGGATTATAATTCACCCCTCCACTTT. Translating it yields CASSFRDYNSPLHF. This chain joins TRBV11-2 and TRBJ1-6; possible D gene TRBD1, 5 bases. V shed 3 bases and J shed 4 bases, with 7 bases lying between them. Per germline, CDR1 SGHAT and CDR2 FQNNGV. The length of the CDR3 is 14 residues.

V and J are TRBV11-2 and TRBJ2-2, with D possibly matching TRBD1 (6 bases). Trimming left V 5 bases short and J 5 bases short, with 12 bases between. CDR3 size: 14 residues. CDR1 SGHAT and CDR2 FQNNGV come from the germline V gene. This CDR3 is CASSRIQGTGELFF. CDR3 DNA: TGTGCCAGCAGCCGGATCCAGGGGACCGGGGAGCTGTTTTTT.

The genes are TRBV18 and TRBJ2-5; the D is unclear. The CDR3 is 11 amino acids. The V gene's germline CDR1 is KGHSH and CDR2 LQKENI. V lost 5 bases and J 1 base, leaving 2 bases between the germline ends. Here the CDR3 reads CASSGQETQYF. The CDR3 region has the DNA TGTGCCAGCTCAGGCCAAGAGACCCAGTACTTC. Based on the CDR3 plus reference TRBV18 and TRBJ2-5, the full variable domain is NAGVMQNPRHLVRRRGQEARLRCSPMKGHSHVYWYRQLPEEGLKFMVYLQKENIIDESGMPKERFSAEFPKEGPSILRIQQVVRGDSAAYFCASSGQETQYFGPGTRLLVL.

This clonotype was recorded at least ten times. The chain employs TRBV6-6 and TRBJ2-3; D is ambiguous. From germline, CDR1 is MNHNY and CDR2 SVGAGI (reference sequence). V gave up 8 bases and J gave up 0 bases, with 9 bases separating them. This CDR3 spans 13 amino acids. As DNA, the CDR3 is TGTGCCAGCTTAAGTAGTAGCACAGATACGCAGTATTTT. It translates to CASLSSSTDTQYF.

The chain has TRBV12-3 or TRBV12-4 and TRBJ1-4, with D maybe TRBD1 (5 bases). Trimming pared 5 bases from V and 4 bases from J, leaving 14 bases between. The CDR3 loop spans 15 amino acids. The DNA of the CDR3 is TGTGCCAGCAGTAAACCCGGGACTAATAATGAAAAACTGTTTTTT. Translation: CASSKPGTNNEKLFF.

This clonotype was seen only a few times. The V call is TRBV3-1, the J call TRBJ2-2; D is undetermined. Trimming shortened V by 4 bases and J by 4 bases, and 13 bases separated the two germline ends. This CDR3 contains 15 residues. The germline V gene has CDR1 LGHDT and CDR2 YNNKEL (reference sequence). The CDR3 loop is CASSLQNLGTGELFF. The CDR3 coding sequence is TGTGCCAGCAGCCTACAGAATTTGGGCACCGGGGAGCTGTTTTTT.

This clonotype has ten or more counts. The chain combines TRBV20-1 with TRBJ2-7; 8 bases are shared with TRBD2. Per the germline V gene, CDR1 is DFQATT and CDR2 is SNEGSKA (reference sequence). The CDR3 consists of 14 residues. Trimming took 3 bases from V and 0 from J; bases not matched to a gene: 4. This chain's CDR3 is CSARVGTSSYEQYF. The CDR3 nucleotides are TGCAGTGCTAGGGTTGGGACTAGCTCCTACGAGCAGTACTTC.

The rearrangement joins TRBV6-1 to TRBJ2-1; the match to TRBD1 covers 8 bases. CDR3 size: 15 residues. V lost 6 bases, J lost 4 bases, and 8 bases stayed unmatched. Germline CDR1 and CDR2: MNHNS and SASEGT. The CDR3 protein is CASRALRGPYNEQFF. The CDR3 region has the DNA TGTGCCAGCAGGGCGCTCAGGGGGCCGTACAATGAGCAGTTCTTC.